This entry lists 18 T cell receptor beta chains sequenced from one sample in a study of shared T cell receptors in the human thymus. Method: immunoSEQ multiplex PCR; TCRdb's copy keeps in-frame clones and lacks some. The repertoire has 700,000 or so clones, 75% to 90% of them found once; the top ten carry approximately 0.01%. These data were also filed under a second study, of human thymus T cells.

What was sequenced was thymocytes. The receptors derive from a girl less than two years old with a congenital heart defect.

For the CDR3, the DNA is TGTGCCAGCAGCCCTTTGTTCAGGGACACTGAAGCTTTCTTT. This codes for CASSPLFRDTEAFF. The chain couples TRBV7-9 to TRBJ1-1, with a weak D call TRBD1 (5 bases). There are 14 residues in the CDR3. V gave up 5 bases and J gave up 3 bases, with 13 bases separating them. Germline-derived CDR1 and CDR2 are SEHNR and FQNEAQ (reference sequence). Combining the CDR3 with reference TRBV7-9 and TRBJ1-1 gives the whole variable domain DTGVSQNPRHKITKRGQNVTFRCDPISEHNRLYWYRQTLGQGPEFLTYFQNEAQLEKSRLLSDRFSAERPKGSFSTLEIQRTEQGDSAMYLCASSPLFRDTEAFFGQGTRLTVV.

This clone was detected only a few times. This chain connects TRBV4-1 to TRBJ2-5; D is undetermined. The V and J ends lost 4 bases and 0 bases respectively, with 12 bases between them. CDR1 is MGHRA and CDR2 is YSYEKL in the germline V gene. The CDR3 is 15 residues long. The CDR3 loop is CASSLTSQYQETQYF. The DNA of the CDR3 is TGCGCCAGCAGCCTGACTTCCCAGTACCAAGAGACCCAGTACTTC.

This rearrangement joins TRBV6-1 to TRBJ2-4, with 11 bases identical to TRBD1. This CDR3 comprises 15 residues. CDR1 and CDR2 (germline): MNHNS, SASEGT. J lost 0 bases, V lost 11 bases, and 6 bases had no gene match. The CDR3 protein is CASWTGGVAKNIQYF. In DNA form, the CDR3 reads TGTGCCTCGTGGACAGGGGGCGTAGCCAAAAACATTCAGTACTTC.

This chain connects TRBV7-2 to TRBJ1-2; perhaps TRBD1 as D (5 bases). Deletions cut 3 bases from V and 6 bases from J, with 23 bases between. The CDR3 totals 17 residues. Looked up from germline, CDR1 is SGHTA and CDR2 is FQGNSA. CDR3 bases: TGTGCCAGCAGCTTTTACCCCCAGGCCCAGGGCGCTAATGGCTACACCTTC. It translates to CASSFYPQAQGANGYTF.

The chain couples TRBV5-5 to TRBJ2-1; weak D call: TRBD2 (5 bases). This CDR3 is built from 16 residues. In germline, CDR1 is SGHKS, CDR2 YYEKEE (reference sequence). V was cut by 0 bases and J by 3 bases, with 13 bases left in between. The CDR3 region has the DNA TGTGCCAGCAGCTTGGACGGGAAATTGAGCTACAATGAGCAGTTCTTC. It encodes CASSLDGKLSYNEQFF. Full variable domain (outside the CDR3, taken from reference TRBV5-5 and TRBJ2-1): DAGVTQSPTHLIKTRGQQVTLRCSPISGHKSVSWYQQVLGQGPQFIFQYYEKEERGRGNFPDRFSARQFPNYSSELNVNALLLGDSALYLCASSLDGKLSYNEQFFGPGTRLTVL.

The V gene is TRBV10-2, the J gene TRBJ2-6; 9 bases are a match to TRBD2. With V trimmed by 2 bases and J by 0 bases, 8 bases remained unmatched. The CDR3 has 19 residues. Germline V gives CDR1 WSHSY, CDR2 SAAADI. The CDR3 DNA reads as TGCGCCAGCAGTGAGGGCGTGGAGCGGGGGGTCTCTGGGGCCAACGTCCTGACTTTC. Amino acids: CASSEGVERGVSGANVLTF.

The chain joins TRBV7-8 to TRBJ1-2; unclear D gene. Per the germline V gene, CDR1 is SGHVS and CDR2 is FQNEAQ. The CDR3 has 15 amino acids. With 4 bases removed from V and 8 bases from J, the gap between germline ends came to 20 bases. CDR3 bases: TGTGCCAGCAGCTCCCCTGGGCGGAGGACGGGAGGCTACACCTTC. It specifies CASSSPGRRTGGYTF.

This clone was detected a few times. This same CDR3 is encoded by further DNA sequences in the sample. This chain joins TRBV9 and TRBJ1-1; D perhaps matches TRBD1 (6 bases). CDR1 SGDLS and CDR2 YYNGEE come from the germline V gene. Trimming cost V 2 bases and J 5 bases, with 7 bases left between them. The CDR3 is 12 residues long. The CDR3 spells CASSVGHTEAFF. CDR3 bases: TGTGCCAGCAGCGTGGGACATACTGAAGCTTTCTTT.

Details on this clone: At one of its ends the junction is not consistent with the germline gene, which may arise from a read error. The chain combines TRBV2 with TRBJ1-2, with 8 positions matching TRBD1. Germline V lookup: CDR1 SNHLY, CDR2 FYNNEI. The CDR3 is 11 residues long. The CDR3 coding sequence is TGTGCCAGCAGGAATATTGACAGGGGACACTTC. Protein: CASRNIDRGHF.

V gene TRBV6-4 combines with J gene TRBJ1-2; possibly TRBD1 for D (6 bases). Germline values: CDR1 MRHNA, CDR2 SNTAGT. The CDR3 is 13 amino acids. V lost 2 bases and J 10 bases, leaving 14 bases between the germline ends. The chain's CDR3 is CASSDRSRTAYTF. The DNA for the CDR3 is TGTGCCAGCAGTGACCGCTCTCGGACAGCCTACACCTTC.

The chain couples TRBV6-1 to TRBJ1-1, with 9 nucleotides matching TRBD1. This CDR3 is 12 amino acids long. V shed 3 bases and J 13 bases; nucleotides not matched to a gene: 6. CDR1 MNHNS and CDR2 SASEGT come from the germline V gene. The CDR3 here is CASSDRDRARFF. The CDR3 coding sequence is TGTGCCAGCAGTGATAGGGACAGGGCGCGTTTCTTT.

The CDR3 here is CASGLVTRGRKDTGELFF. The CDR3 nucleotides are TGTGCTAGTGGTTTGGTGACTAGGGGGCGAAAGGACACCGGGGAGCTGTTTTTT. The rearrangement uses TRBV12-5 and TRBJ2-2; weak D call: TRBD1 (7 bases). CDR3 length: 18 residues. Deletions cut 0 bases from V and 3 bases from J, with 17 bases between. Germline V CDR1 and CDR2: LGHNT, FRNRAP. The full variable domain, with the rest looked up from reference TRBV12-5 and TRBJ2-2, is DARVTQTPRHKVTEMGQEVTMRCQPILGHNTVFWYRQTMMQGLELLAYFRNRAPLDDSGMPKDRFSAEMPDATLATLKIQPSEPRDSAVYFCASGLVTRGRKDTGELFFGEGSRLTVL.

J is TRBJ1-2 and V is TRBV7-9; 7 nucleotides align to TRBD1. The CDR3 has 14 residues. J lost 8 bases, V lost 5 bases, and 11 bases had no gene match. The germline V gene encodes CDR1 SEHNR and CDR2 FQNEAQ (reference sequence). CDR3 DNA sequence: TGTGCCAGCAGCAGATATACAGGGGTAGGGGGCTACACCTTC. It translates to CASSRYTGVGGYTF.

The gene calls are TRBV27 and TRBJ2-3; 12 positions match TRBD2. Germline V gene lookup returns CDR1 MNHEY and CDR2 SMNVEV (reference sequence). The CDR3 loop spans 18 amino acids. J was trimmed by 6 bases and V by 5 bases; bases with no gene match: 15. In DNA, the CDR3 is TGTGCCAGCAGTCGACGCGATCTAGCGGGGGGGAATGCGGATACGCAGTATTTT. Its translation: CASSRRDLAGGNADTQYF.

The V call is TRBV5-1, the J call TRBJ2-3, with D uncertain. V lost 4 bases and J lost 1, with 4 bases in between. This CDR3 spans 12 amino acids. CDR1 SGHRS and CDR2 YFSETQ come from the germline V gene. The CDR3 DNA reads TGCGCCAGCAGCCGAGGCACAGATACGCAGTATTTT. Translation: CASSRGTDTQYF.

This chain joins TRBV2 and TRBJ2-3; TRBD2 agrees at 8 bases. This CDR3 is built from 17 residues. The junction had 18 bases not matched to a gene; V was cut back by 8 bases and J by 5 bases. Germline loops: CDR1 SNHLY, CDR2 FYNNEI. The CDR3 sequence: CASSSSETSDSQDTQYF. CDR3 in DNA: TGTGCCAGCTCTTCATCGGAGACTAGCGACTCTCAAGATACGCAGTATTTT.

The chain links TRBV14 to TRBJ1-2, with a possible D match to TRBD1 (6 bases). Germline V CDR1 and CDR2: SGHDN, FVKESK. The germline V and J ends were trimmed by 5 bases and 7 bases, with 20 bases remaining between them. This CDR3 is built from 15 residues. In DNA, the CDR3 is TGTGCCAGCAGCAACTACAGGGTCCGCGGTGGTGGCTACACCTTC. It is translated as CASSNYRVRGGGYTF.

CDR3 bases: TGCGCCAGCAGCCCCCAGGGGATGAGGGTAGAGACCCAGTACTTC. Translating it yields CASSPQGMRVETQYF. V is TRBV4-1 and J is TRBJ2-5, with D tentatively TRBD1 (6 bases). V gave up 4 bases and J gave up 4 bases, with 16 bases separating them. There are 15 residues in the CDR3. Germline values: CDR1 MGHRA, CDR2 YSYEKL.